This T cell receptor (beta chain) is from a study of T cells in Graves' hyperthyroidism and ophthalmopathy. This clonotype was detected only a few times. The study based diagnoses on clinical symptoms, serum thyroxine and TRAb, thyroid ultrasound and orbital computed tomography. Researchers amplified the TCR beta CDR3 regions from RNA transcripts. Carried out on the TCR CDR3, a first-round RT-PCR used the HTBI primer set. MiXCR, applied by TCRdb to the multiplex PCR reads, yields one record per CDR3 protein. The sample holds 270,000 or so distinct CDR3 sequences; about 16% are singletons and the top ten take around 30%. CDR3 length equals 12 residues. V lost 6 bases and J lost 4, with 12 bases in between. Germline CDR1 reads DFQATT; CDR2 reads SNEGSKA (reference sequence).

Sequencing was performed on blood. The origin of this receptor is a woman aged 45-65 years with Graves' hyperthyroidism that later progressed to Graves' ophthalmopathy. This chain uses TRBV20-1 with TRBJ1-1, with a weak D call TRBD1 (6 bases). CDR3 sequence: CSATRGATEAFF. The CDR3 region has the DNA TGCAGTGCCACCCGGGGGGCCACTGAAGCTTTCTTT.